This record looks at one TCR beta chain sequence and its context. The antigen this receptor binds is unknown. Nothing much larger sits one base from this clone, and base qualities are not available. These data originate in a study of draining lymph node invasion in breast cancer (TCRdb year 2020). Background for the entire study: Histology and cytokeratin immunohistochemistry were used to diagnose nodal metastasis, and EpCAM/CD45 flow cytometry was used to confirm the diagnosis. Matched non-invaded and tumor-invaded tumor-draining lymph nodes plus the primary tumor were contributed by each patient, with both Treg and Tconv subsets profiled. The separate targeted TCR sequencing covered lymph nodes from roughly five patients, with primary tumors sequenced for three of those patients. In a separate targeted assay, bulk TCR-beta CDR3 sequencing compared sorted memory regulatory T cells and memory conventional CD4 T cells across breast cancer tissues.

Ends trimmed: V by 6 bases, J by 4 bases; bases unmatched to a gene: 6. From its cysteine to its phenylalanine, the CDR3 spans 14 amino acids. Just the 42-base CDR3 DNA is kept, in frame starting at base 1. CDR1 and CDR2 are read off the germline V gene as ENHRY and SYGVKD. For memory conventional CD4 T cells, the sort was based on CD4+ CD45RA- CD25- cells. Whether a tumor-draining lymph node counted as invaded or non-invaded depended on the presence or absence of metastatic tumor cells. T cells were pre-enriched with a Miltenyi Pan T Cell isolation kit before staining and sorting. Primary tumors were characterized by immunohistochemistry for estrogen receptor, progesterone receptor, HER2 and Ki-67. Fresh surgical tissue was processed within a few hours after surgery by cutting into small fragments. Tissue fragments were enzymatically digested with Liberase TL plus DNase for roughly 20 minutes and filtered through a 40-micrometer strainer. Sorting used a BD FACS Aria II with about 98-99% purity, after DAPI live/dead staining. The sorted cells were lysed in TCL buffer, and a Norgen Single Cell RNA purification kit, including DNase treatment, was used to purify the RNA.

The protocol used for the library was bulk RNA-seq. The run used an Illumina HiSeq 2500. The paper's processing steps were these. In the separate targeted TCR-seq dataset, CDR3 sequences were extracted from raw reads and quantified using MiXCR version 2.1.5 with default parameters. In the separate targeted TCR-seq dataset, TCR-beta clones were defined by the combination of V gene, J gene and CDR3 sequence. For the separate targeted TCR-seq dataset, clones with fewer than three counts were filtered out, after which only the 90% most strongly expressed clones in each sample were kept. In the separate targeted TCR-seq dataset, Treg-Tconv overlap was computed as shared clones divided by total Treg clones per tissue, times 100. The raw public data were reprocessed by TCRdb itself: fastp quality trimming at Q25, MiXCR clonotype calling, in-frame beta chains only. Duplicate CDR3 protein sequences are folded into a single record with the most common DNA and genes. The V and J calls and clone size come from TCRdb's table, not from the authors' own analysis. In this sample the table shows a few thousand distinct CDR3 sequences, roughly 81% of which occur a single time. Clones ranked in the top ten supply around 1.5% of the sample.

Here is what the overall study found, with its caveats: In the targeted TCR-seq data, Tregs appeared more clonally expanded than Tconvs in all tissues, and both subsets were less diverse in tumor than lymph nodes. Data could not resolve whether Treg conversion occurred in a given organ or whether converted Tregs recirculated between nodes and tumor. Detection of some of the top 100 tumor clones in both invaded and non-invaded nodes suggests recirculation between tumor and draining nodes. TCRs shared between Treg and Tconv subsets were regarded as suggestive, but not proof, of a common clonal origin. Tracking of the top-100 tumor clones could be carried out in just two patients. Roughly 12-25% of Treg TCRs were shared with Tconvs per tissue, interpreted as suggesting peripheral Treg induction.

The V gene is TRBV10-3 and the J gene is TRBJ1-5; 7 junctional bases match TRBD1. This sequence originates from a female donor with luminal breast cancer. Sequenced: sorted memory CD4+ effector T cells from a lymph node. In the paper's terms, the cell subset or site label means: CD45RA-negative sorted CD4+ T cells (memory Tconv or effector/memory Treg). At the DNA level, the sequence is TGTGCCATCAGCCTTACAGGGGAAAATCAGCCCCAGCATTTT. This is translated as CAISLTGENQPQHF.